This T cell receptor beta chain was profiled in a study of Graves' ophthalmopathy and Graves' hyperthyroidism. Study-wide background: No treatment had been given when peripheral blood was collected at initial diagnosis.

RNA transcripts provided the template for amplifying TCR beta CDR3 regions. HTBI-primed first-round RT-PCR preceded second-round multiplex PCR. TCRdb ran MiXCR on the multiplex PCR reads and lists one entry per CDR3 protein. The data contain roughly 480,000 distinct CDR3 sequences, around 15% of them singletons. Active ophthalmopathy (CAS at least 3, NOSPECS at least 4), lasting under 3 months. This CDR3 comprises 13 residues. The V gene's germline CDR1 is SNHLY and CDR2 FYNNEI. V was clipped by 6 bases and J by 5 bases; unmatched bases: 5. Ten or more counts support this clonotype. Sequencing was done on a sample of blood. This sequence originates from a woman aged 25 to 39 with Graves' ophthalmopathy. The chain is built from TRBV2 and TRBJ1-1, with 8 bases aligning to TRBD1. The CDR3 here is CASRDRGWTEAFF. The DNA of the CDR3 is TGTGCCAGCAGAGACAGGGGATGGACTGAAGCTTTCTTT.